This T cell receptor (beta chain) was profiled in a study of CD8 T cells in Susac syndrome. This clonotype was counted once. Random hexamers were used to reverse transcribe the RNA input (about 0.5 to 1 ug). MiXCR was run by TCRdb on the immunoSEQ multiplex PCR reads, yielding one entry per CDR3 protein. The table has more than 70,000 distinct CDR3 sequences, 94% seen once. Germline V CDR1 and CDR2: SGHRS, YFSETQ. CDR3 length: 13 residues. Trimming stripped 5 bases from V and 6 bases from J, with 13 bases between. The sequence came from a human donor with Susac syndrome. The V and J genes are TRBV5-1 and TRBJ2-3; the D gene is possibly TRBD1 (6 bases). Specimen: CD8+ T cells from PBMCs. The CDR3 spells CASSGSGDDTQYF. The CDR3 nucleotides are TGCGCCAGCAGTGGGTCAGGGGACGATACGCAGTATTTT. The entire variable domain, with the rest obtained from reference TRBV5-1 and TRBJ2-3, is as follows: KAGVTQTPRYLIKTRGQQVTLSCSPISGHRSVSWYQQTPGQGLQFLFEYFSETQRNKGNFPGRFSGRQFSNSRSEMNVSTLELGDSALYLCASSGSGDDTQYFGPGTRLTVL.